One T cell receptor beta chain is described in this entry. Method: immunoSEQ multiplex PCR; TCRdb's copy keeps in-frame clones and lacks some. In the table there are 90,000 or so clones, 70% to 90% of which are singletons. V shed 5 bases and J shed 1 base, with 14 bases lying between them. In germline, CDR1 is SGHAT, CDR2 FQNNGV. CDR3 length equals 15 residues. This sample stems from a study of control samples from healthy donors and cancer patients. The clonotype comes from a man aged 30 to 39 in good health. This rearrangement joins TRBV11-2 to TRBJ2-5; D may correspond to TRBD1 or TRBD2 (5 bases each). The sample consisted of blood. In DNA, the CDR3 is TGTGCCAGCAGCCCAGACCCAGGGAGCCAAGAGACCCAGTACTTC. Protein sequence: CASSPDPGSQETQYF.